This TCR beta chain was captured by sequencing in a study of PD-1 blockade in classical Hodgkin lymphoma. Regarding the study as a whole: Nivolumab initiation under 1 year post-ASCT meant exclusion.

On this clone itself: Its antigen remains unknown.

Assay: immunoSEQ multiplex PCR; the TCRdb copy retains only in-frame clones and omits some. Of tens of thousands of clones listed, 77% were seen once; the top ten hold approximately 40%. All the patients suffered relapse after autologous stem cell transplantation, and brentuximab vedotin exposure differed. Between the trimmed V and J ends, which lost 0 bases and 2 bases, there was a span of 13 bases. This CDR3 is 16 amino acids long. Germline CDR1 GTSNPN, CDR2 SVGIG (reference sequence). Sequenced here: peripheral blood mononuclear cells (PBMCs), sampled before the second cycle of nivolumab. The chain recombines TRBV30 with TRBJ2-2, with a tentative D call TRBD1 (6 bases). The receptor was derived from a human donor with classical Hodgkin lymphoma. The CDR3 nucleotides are TGTGCCTGGAGTGTACGGGCAGGGGCCAACACCGGGGAGCTGTTTTTT. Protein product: CAWSVRAGANTGELFF.